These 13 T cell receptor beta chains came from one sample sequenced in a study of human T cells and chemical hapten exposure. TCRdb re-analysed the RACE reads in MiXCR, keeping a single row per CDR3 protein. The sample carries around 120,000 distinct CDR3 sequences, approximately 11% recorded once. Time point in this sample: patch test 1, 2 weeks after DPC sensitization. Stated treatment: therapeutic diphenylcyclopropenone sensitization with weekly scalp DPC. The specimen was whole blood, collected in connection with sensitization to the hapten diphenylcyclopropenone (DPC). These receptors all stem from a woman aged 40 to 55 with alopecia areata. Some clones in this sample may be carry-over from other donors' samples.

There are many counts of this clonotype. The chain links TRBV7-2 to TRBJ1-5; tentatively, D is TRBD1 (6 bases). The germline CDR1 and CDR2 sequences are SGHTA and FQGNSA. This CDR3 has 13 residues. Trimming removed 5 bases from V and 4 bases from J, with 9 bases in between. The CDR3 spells CASSPGANQPQHF. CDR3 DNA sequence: TGTGCCAGCAGCCCAGGGGCGAATCAGCCCCAGCATTTT.

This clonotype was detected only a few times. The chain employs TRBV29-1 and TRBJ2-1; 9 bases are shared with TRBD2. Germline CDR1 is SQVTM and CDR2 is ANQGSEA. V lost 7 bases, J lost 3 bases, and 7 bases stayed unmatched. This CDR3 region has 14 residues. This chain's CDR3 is CSGRAGGLYNEQFF. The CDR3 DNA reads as TGCAGCGGGCGTGCGGGAGGGCTCTACAATGAGCAGTTCTTC.

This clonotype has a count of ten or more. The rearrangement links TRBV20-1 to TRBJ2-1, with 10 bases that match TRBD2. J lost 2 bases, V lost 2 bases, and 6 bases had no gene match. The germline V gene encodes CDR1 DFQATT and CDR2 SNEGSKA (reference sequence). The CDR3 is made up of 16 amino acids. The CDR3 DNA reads TGCAGTGCTAGAACGGGACTAGCGTATACCTACAATGAGCAGTTCTTC. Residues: CSARTGLAYTYNEQFF.

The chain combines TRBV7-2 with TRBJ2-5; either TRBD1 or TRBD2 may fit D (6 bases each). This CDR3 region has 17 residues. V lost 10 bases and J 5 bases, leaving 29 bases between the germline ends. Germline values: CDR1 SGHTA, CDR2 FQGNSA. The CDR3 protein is CAITKGSGAAVWETQYF. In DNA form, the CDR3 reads TGTGCCATTACCAAAGGGTCGGGGGCAGCGGTATGGGAGACCCAGTACTTC. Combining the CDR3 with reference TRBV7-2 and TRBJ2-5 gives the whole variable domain GAGVSQSPSNKVTEKGKDVELRCDPISGHTALYWYRQSLGQGLEFLIYFQGNSAPDKSGLPSDRFSAERTGGSVSTLTIQRTQQEDSAVYLCAITKGSGAAVWETQYFGPGTRLLVL.

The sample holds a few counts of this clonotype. Here the CDR3 DNA reads TGTGCCAGCAGCTTAAGCGAGGGGACTGAAGCTTTCTTT. Translating gives CASSLSEGTEAFF. The rearrangement uses TRBV7-7 and TRBJ1-1; a possible D gene is TRBD1 (5 bases). Trimming pared 2 bases from V and 5 bases from J, leaving 9 bases between. Germline-derived CDR1 and CDR2 are SSHAT and FNYEAQ (reference sequence). This CDR3 is 13 amino acids long.

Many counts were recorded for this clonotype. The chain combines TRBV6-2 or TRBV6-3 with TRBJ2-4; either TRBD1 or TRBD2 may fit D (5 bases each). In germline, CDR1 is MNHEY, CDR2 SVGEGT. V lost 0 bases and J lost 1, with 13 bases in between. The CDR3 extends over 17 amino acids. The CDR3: CASSYSRGEKAKNIQYF. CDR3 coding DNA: TGTGCCAGCAGTTACTCGAGAGGGGAGAAGGCCAAAAACATTCAGTACTTC.

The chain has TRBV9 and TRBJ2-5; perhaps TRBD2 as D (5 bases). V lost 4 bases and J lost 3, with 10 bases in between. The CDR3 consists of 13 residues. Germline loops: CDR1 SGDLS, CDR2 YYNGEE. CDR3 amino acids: CASSPDGKETQYF. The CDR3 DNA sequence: TGTGCCAGCAGCCCGGACGGGAAAGAGACCCAGTACTTC.

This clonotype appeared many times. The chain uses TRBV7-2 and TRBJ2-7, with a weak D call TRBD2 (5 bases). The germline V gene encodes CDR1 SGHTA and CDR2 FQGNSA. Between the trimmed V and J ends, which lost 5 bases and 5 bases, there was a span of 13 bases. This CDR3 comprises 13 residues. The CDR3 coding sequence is TGTGCCAGCAGCCTCTTCGAGGGCGACGAGCAGTACTTC. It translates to CASSLFEGDEQYF.

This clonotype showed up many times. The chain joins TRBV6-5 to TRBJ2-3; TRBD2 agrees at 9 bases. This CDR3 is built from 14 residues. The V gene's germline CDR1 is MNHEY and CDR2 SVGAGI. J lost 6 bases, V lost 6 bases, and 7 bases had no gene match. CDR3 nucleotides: TGTGCCAGCAGCCCAAGGCGGGGGGGGGATACGCAGTATTTT. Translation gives CASSPRRGGDTQYF.

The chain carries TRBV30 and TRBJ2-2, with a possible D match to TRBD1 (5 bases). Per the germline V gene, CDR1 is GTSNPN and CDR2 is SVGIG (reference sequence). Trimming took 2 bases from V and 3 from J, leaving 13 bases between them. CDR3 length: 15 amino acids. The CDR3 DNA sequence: TGTGCCTGGAGTATAAATACAGGTTACACCGGGGAGCTGTTTTTT. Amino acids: CAWSINTGYTGELFF.

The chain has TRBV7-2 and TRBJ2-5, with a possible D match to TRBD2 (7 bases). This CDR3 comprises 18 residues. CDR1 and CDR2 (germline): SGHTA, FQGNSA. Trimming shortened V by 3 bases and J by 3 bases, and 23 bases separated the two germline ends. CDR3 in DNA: TGTGCCAGCAGCTTCGATAAGGATGGCGGGGGCCTAAAAGAGACCCAGTACTTC. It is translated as CASSFDKDGGGLKETQYF.

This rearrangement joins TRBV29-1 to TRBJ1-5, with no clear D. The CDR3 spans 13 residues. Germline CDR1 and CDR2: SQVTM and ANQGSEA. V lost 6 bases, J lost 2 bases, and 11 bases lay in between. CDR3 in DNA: TGCAGCGTATACGAGGGTGGCAATCAGCCCCAGCATTTT. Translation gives CSVYEGGNQPQHF.

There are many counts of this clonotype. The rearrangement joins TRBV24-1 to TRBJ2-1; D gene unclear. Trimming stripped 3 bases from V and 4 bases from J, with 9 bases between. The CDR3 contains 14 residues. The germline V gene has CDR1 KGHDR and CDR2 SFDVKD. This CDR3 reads CATSDPRSYNEQFF. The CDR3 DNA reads TGTGCCACCAGTGATCCCCGGTCATACAATGAGCAGTTCTTC.